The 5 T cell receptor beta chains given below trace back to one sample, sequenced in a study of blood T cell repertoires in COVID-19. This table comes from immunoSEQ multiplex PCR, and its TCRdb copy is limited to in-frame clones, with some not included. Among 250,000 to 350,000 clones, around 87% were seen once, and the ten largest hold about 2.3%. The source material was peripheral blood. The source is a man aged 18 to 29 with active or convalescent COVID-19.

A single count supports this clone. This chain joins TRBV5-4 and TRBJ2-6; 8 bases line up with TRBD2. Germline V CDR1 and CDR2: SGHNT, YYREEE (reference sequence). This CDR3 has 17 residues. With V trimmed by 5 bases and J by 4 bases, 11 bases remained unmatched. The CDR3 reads CASSWAGGASGANVLTF. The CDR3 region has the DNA TGTGCCAGCAGTTGGGCGGGGGGCGCATCAGGGGCCAACGTCCTGACTTTC.

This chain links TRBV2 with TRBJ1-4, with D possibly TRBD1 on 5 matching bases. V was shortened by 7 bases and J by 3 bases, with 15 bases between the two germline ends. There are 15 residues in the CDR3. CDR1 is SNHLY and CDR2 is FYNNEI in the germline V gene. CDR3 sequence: CASIKSTDSNEKLFF. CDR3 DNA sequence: TGTGCCAGCATTAAATCGACAGACTCTAATGAAAAACTGTTTTTT.

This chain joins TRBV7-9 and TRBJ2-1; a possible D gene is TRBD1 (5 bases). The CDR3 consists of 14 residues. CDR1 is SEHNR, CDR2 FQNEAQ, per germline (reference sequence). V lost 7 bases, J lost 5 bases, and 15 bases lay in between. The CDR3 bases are TGTGCCAGCACCATTTACGACAGCGACAATGAGCAGTTCTTC. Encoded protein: CASTIYDSDNEQFF.

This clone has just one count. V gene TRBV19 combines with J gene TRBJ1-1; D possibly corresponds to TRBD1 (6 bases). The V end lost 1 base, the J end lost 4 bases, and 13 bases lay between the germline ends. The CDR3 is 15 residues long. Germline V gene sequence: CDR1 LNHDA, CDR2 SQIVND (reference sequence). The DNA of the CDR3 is TGTGCCAGTAGTATAGCCGGGGGGCAGGGCACTGAAGCTTTCTTT. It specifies CASSIAGGQGTEAFF.

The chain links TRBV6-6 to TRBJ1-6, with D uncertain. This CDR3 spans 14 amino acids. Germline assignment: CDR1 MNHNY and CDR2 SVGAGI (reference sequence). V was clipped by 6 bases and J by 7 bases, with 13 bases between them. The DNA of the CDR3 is TGTGCCAGCAGAGACACGGGAAGAAATTCACCCCTCCACTTT. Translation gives CASRDTGRNSPLHF.